These 4 T cell receptor beta chains came from one sample sequenced in a study of CD8 T cells in Susac syndrome. Random-hexamer reverse transcription was applied to about 0.45 to 1 ug RNA. TCRdb recomputed calls from the immunoSEQ multiplex PCR reads with MiXCR, one row per CDR3 protein. The data show around 140,000 distinct CDR3 sequences, 95% seen once. The sequenced sample consisted of CD4+ T cells from PBMCs. Every receptor here comes from a human donor with Susac syndrome.

The CDR3 nucleotides are TGTGCCAGCAGCCAGCGGGACAGGGGGCTCGGTGAGCAGTTCTTC. Encoded protein: CASSQRDRGLGEQFF. The chain has TRBV3-1 and TRBJ2-1; 12 bases line up with TRBD1. CDR3 length: 15 residues. Trimming removed 3 bases from V and 9 bases from J; junction bases left unmatched: 6. The germline CDR1 and CDR2 sequences are LGHDT and YNNKEL (reference sequence).

The chain uses TRBV4-3 and TRBJ1-2; D might be TRBD1 (5 bases). The CDR3 totals 13 residues. V was shortened by 1 base and J by 7 bases, with 10 bases between the two germline ends. CDR1 and CDR2 from the germline V gene are LGHNA and YSLEER. CDR3 sequence reads: CASSQAGGGGYTF. DNA of the CDR3: TGCGCCAGCAGCCAAGCGGGGGGGGGTGGCTACACCTTC.

The chain combines TRBV25-1 with TRBJ2-7; 8 nucleotides line up with TRBD1. Germline-derived CDR1 and CDR2 are MGHDK and SYGVNS. The CDR3 sequence is 18 residues long. V trimming: 1 base; J trimming: 3 bases; junction bases outside the gene matches: 14. The CDR3 region is CASSESIPSDRVVYEQYF. The DNA of the CDR3 is TGTGCCAGCAGTGAATCAATCCCTTCGGACAGGGTCGTCTACGAGCAGTACTTC.

This clonotype was seen a single time. The CDR3 region has the DNA TGTGCCATCAGTGAGGGTGGGCAAGAGACCCAGTACTTC. It translates to CAISEGGQETQYF. This chain joins TRBV10-3 and TRBJ2-5; unclear D gene. V dropped 2 bases and J dropped 2 bases, with 6 bases sitting between them. Germline CDR1 is ENHRY and CDR2 is SYGVKD. CDR3 size: 13 residues.